Shown below are 13 T cell receptor beta chains from a single sample sequenced in a study of vaccination effects on CD4 cells after COVID-19. Assay: immunoSEQ multiplex PCR; the TCRdb copy retains only in-frame clones and omits some. The table includes around 65,000 clones, roughly 73% detected once. No antigen is known for these receptors. With the ViraFEST assay, the study expanded antigen-specific CD4+ T cells using viral peptide pools, then sequenced them. Once cultured for 9 to 11 days, the cells underwent separation to obtain CD4+ T cells. Each participant received a vaccine that was either BNT162b2 or mRNA-1273, given as two doses. The source material was CD4+ T cells from PBMCs cultured with HCoV-229E spike peptides, sampled after COVID-19 vaccination. These receptor sequences come from a human donor who received a COVID-19 vaccine.

The CDR3 here is CASSELFMGARGSPLHF. DNA for the CDR3: TGTGCCAGCAGTGAATTGTTTATGGGGGCTCGGGGCTCACCCCTCCACTTT. The genes are TRBV6-1 and TRBJ1-6; tentatively, D is TRBD1 (6 bases). Trimming left V 2 bases short and J 10 bases short, with 21 bases between. The CDR3 is made up of 17 amino acids. Looked up from germline, CDR1 is MNHNS and CDR2 is SASEGT.

This chain links TRBV5-6 with TRBJ2-3, with 10 bases aligning to TRBD2. Germline V gene sequence: CDR1 SGHDT, CDR2 YYEEEE. J lost 6 bases, V lost 4 bases, and 14 bases had no gene match. The CDR3 is 17 residues long. CDR3 in amino acids: CASSPGGLALLQDTQYF. DNA for the CDR3: TGTGCCAGCAGCCCCGGGGGACTAGCGCTTCTTCAGGATACGCAGTATTTT.

This chain uses TRBV14 with TRBJ2-1; D is possibly TRBD1 (6 bases). Germline loops: CDR1 SGHDN, CDR2 FVKESK. Deletions cut 2 bases from V and 4 bases from J, with 12 bases between. The CDR3 has 15 residues. CDR3 sequence: CASSQQAGVYNEQFF. CDR3 coding DNA: TGTGCCAGCAGCCAACAGGCAGGGGTGTACAATGAGCAGTTCTTC. Supplemented by reference TRBV14 and TRBJ2-1, the full variable domain reads EAGVTQFPSHSVIEKGQTVTLRCDPISGHDNLYWYRRVMGKEIKFLLHFVKESKQDESGMPNNRFLAERTGGTYSTLKVQPAELEDSGVYFCASSQQAGVYNEQFFGPGTRLTVL.

This clone has just one count. The sample contains more than one DNA sequence encoding this CDR3. V usage is TRBV4-3 and J usage is TRBJ1-2; 7 bases are a match to TRBD1. CDR1 and CDR2 from the germline V gene are LGHNA and YSLEER. Losses at the gene ends were 6 bases for V and 2 bases for J; bases not matched to a gene: 3. The CDR3 has 13 residues. The chain's CDR3 is CASSQGQNYGYTF. In nucleotides, the CDR3 is TGCGCCAGCAGTCAGGGACAGAACTATGGCTACACCTTC.

The chain links TRBV6-5 to TRBJ2-5; D is ambiguous. There are 12 residues in the CDR3. Trimming took 5 bases from V and 6 from J, leaving 10 bases between them. Germline V gene sequence: CDR1 MNHEY, CDR2 SVGAGI. The CDR3 here is CASSRPVQTQYF. The CDR3 DNA follows: TGTGCCAGCAGTAGGCCGGTCCAGACCCAGTACTTC.

This clone was observed a single time. The chain recombines TRBV6-1 with TRBJ1-2, with no clear D. CDR3 length: 16 amino acids. In germline, CDR1 is MNHNS, CDR2 SASEGT. The V gene lost 1 base and the J gene lost 8 bases, with 20 bases spanning the gap. The DNA for the CDR3 is TGTGCCAGCAGTGAAGAATTACGAGGGCAACGGGGAGGCTACACCTTC. Translation: CASSEELRGQRGGYTF.

This clone occurred a few times. The chain couples TRBV6-6 to TRBJ1-2; 9 bases line up with TRBD1. Per germline, CDR1 MNHNY and CDR2 SVGAGI (reference sequence). This CDR3 is built from 15 residues. Trimming at V came to 0 bases and at J to 7 bases, leaving 6 bases not matched to a gene. CDR3 region: CASSYSGQGFSGYTF. The CDR3 DNA follows: TGTGCCAGCAGTTACTCGGGACAGGGTTTCAGTGGCTACACCTTC.

The chain has TRBV7-8 and TRBJ1-3; D is undetermined. With 6 bases removed from V and 0 bases from J, the gap between germline ends came to 12 bases. The CDR3 length is 15 residues. Germline CDR1 and CDR2: SGHVS and FQNEAQ. DNA of the CDR3: TGTGCCAGCAGTCCCGGCAGCTACTCTGGAAACACCATATATTTT. It yields the protein CASSPGSYSGNTIYF.

The J gene is TRBJ2-3, the V gene TRBV30, with D hard to call. Trimming stripped 0 bases from V and 4 bases from J, with 8 bases between. The CDR3 length is 13 residues. The germline V gene encodes CDR1 GTSNPN and CDR2 SVGIG (reference sequence). The CDR3 sequence: CAWSVKAADTQYF. CDR3 DNA sequence: TGTGCCTGGAGTGTCAAAGCCGCAGATACGCAGTATTTT. Combining the CDR3 with reference TRBV30 and TRBJ2-3 gives the whole variable domain SQTIHQWPATLVQPVGSPLSLECTVEGTSNPNLYWYRQAAGRGLQLLFYSVGIGQISSEVPQNLSASRPQDRQFILSSKKLLLSDSGFYLCAWSVKAADTQYFGPGTRLTVL.

This chain uses TRBV5-6 with TRBJ2-7; TRBD1 aligns across 7 bases. Germline lookup yields CDR1 SGHDT and CDR2 YYEEEE. V shed 4 bases and J 2 bases; nucleotides not matched to a gene: 6. There are 14 residues in the CDR3. CDR3 sequence reads: CASSRGQSAYEQYV. The CDR3 DNA is TGTGCCAGCAGCCGGGGACAGTCGGCCTACGAGCAGTACGTC.

The chain carries TRBV5-1 and TRBJ2-2; TRBD2 aligns across 10 bases. The CDR3 covers 19 residues. The junction had 10 bases not matched to a gene; V was cut back by 2 bases and J by 0 bases. CDR1 is SGHRS, CDR2 YFSETQ, per germline. CDR3 sequence: CASSFNLLAGTSNTGELFF. The CDR3 region has the DNA TGCGCCAGCAGCTTCAACCTACTAGCGGGGACGTCGAACACCGGGGAGCTGTTTTTT.

The J gene is TRBJ1-2, the V gene TRBV6-5; D might be TRBD1 (5 bases). CDR1 and CDR2 (germline): MNHEY, SVGAGI. Trimming shortened V by 0 bases and J by 3 bases, and 11 bases separated the two germline ends. This CDR3 contains 15 residues. The CDR3: CASSYSGRAHYGYTF. The CDR3, as DNA: TGTGCCAGCAGTTACTCGGGCAGGGCTCACTATGGCTACACCTTC.

The table lists this clone with a few counts. CDR3 nucleotides: TGTGCCTGGAGTGAACTCAGGGGTGGCCAGCCCCAGCATTTT. Its protein product is CAWSELRGGQPQHF. This rearrangement joins TRBV30 to TRBJ1-5; possible D gene TRBD1, 6 bases. CDR3 size: 14 residues. Trimming stripped 1 base from V and 7 bases from J, with 14 bases between. The germline V gene encodes CDR1 GTSNPN and CDR2 SVGIG (reference sequence).